One T cell receptor beta chain is described in this entry. Its antigen is currently unknown. The CDR3 contains 17 residues. Germline lookup yields CDR1 WNHNN and CDR2 SYGVQD (reference sequence). Trimming took 4 bases from V and 5 from J; bases not matched to a gene: 8. TCRdb re-called the PCR reads with MiXCR, one entry per CDR3 protein. The table lists 550,000 to 750,000 distinct CDR3 sequences, 15% to 20% of them singletons. These data belong to a study of molecular identifiers for immune sequencing clone quantification. Regarding the study as a whole: Under 1% of molecules in naive cells, but over 98% of effector molecules, belonged to clones above 20 RNA copies.

The source of this sequence is a human donor in good health. Some libraries in this study had Jurkat cell RNA spiked in. V usage is TRBV10-1 and J usage is TRBJ2-2; 12 bases line up with TRBD2. The sequenced sample was naive CD8+ T cells from blood, with Jurkat cell RNA spiked in. Subset meaning: FACS-sorted CD8+CD4-CCR7+CD45RA+ naive T cells. CDR3 sequence (DNA): TGCGCCAGCAGTGTTGGACTAGCGGGGAAGTTAACCGGGGAGCTGTTTTTT. This gives the protein CASSVGLAGKLTGELFF.